This T cell receptor beta chain is from a study of T-cell memory formation after mild COVID-19. In its sample, this clonotype was seen many times. From the 5' RACE reads, TCRdb called clonotypes with MiXCR, one entry per CDR3 protein. The sample contains 45,000 to 65,000 distinct CDR3 sequences, 9.5% of which appear only once. Germline V gene sequence: CDR1 KGHSH, CDR2 LQKENI. This CDR3 has 13 amino acids. V lost 0 bases to trimming and J lost 5 bases, with 7 bases between them. The specimen was PBMCs or a T cell subset sorted from them (not recorded which). This clonotype originated in a man aged 18 to 29 who had mild COVID-19 (a few samples of this study predate the infection). Cell type and time point are not known. The gene calls are TRBV18 and TRBJ2-5, with D possibly TRBD2 on 5 matching bases. CDR3 coding DNA: TGTGCCAGCTCACCACCCGGGGAGGAGACCCAGTACTTC. It translates to CASSPPGEETQYF.